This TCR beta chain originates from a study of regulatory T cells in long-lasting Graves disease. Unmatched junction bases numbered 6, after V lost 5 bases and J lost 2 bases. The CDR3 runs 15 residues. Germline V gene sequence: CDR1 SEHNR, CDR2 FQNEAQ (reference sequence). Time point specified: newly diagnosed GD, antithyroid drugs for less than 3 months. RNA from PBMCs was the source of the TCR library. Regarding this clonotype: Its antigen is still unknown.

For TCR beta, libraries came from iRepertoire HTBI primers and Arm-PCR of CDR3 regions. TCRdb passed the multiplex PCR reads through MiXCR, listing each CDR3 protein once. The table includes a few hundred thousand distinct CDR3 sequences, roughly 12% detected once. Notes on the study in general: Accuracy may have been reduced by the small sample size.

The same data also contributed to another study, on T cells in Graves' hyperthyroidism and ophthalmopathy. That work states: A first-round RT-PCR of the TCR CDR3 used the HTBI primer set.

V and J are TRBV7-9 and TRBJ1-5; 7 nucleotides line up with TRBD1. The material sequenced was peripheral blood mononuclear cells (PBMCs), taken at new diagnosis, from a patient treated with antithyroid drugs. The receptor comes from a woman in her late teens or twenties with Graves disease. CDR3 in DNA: TGTGCCAGCAGCGAAGACAGGGTTGGCAATCAGCCCCAGCATTTT. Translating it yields CASSEDRVGNQPQHF.